This T cell receptor beta chain originates from a study of read filtering for tumor transcriptome and immune sequencing (dated by TCRdb to the early 2020s). Notes on the research overall: The cohort had under 20 male and 15 or so female patients with a mean age of about 71 years, ranging from roughly 47 to 85. Under revised international staging, about 8 patients fell into R-ISS I, more than 15 into R-ISS II and about 7 into R-ISS III. After DNase treatment, whole-transcriptome libraries were prepared with the TruSeq RNA Access Library Prep Kit. Per sample, about 4 to 11 million TCR-region mapped reads were obtained with IR-seq, compared with only 85 to 1273 with RNA-seq. Using the same bone marrow samples, the study ran both targeted immune repertoire sequencing and bulk whole-transcriptome sequencing and then compared the TCR repertoires from each method. A main aim was a read-filtering strategy for immune repertoire data, specifically whether clonotypes supported by a single read should be removed.

The sample holds many counts of this clonotype. This receptor's antigen is unknown. Qualities for individual bases were not recorded, and no much larger clone is one base off. Bone marrow was sampled from every patient at the time of active disease. Isolation of bone marrow mononuclear cells was performed by Ficoll-Hypaque density gradient centrifugation. Myeloma plasma cells were removed and CD138-negative cells were obtained by negative selection following labeling with CD138 magnetic microbeads on a MACS separator. The purity of the isolated cells was checked by flow cytometry with CD138 antibodies on an Attune NxT. Total RNA was extracted using TRIzol reagent and was quantified on a NanoDrop spectrophotometer. Paired RNA-seq and IR-seq were performed on each patient's CD138-negative bone marrow sample. Study-wide conclusions, independent of this receptor: The sorted CD138-negative fraction was not purified T cells but a mixed bone marrow immune population. The correlation between IR-seq and RNA-seq shared clonotype proportions was increased by removal of single-read clonotypes. IR-seq captured clonotypes at much higher depth and more reliably than RNA-seq, and smaller IR-seq throughput sufficed to identify most shared clonotypes. In IR-seq, roughly four fifths of clonotypes but approximately 4% of total reads were represented by single-read clonotypes, whereas in RNA-seq, about 76% of clonotypes and 40% to 55% of reads were represented by single-read clonotypes.

CDR1 LGHNA and CDR2 YNFKEQ were looked up in the germline V gene. After removal of 4 bases from V and 5 bases from J, the junction retains 8 bases not matched to a gene. The CDR3 contains 17 residues, cysteine and phenylalanine counted. Just CDR3 DNA is preserved here, 51 bases in frame from base 1. TCR libraries were built from 400 to 450 ng RNA with the Immunoverse kit, using molecular barcoded adaptors covering alpha/delta and beta/gamma chains. TCR library preparation was performed with the same RNA that was used for transcriptome sequencing. Sequencing of the TCR libraries was done on an Illumina HiSeq 4000 with 2 x 150 cycles. The original pipeline was this. Using MiXCR, which included quality filtering and error correction, TCR reads were aligned to human V, D, J and C references and then assembled into CDR3 clonotypes. The tcR package in R was used for analysis of clonotype counts and gene usage diversity. For inspection of raw mapping reads, RNA-seq reads were mapped by STAR aligner version 2.5.3a onto GRCh37 of the human genome. To test how sequencing depth affected the clonotypes detected, IR-seq fastq files were randomly downsampled with Seqtk 1.3. TCRdb reran the public reads through fastp at Q25 and MiXCR, keeping productive beta chains. Every entry covers one CDR3 protein and lists the most common genes and DNA from its rows. The V and J calls reflect TCRdb's pipeline rather than the authors' work. This sample gives thousands of distinct CDR3 sequences in total; roughly a quarter of them show up just once. 48% of the sample goes to the ten largest clones.

This clonotype originated in a donor at least 40 years old with multiple myeloma. Recombination linked TRBV4-2 to TRBJ2-5, with 15 middle bases fitting TRBD2. Sequenced: a population of CD138-negative cells sorted from bone marrow. The cell subset or site label, as the study defines it: bone marrow mononuclear cells depleted of CD138+ plasma/myeloma cells by negative magnetic selection. The CDR3 region reads CASSLGLAGGRGETQYF. The DNA is as follows: TGTGCCAGCAGCCTGGGACTAGCGGGGGGCCGTGGGGAGACCCAGTACTTC.